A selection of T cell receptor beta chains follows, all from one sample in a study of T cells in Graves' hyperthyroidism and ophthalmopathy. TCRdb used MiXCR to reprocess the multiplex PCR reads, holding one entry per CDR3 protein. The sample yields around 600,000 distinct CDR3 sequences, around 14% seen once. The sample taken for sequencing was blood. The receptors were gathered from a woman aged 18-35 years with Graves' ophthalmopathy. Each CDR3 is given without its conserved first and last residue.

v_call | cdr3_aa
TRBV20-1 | SASGTSGVGDIQY
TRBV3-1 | ASSQDSVQRSTDTQY
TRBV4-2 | ASSQDPSGHTGELF
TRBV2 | ASSWDFDSYNERF
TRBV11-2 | ASSYQGAPGETQY
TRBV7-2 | ASSSHSGRGQY
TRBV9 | ASSHPDRNYGYT
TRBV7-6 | ASSLAGGLGGTGELF
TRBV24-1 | ATSELAGDPYNEQF
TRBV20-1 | SANRGSGRYQETQY
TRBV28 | ASSLNSYYGYT
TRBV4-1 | ASSQQGPPSTDTQY
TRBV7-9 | ASSLVGGDTTRAF
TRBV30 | AWSVRLIGTLGEKLF
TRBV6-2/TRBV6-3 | ASSPGAHMSTIY
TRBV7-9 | ASRNLENEQF
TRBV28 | ASSHGTGSTDTQY
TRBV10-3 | AISRDRNYNSPLH
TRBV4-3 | ASSQVFGGSYEQY
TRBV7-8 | ASSETSGSDTQY
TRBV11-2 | ASSSMQDTEAF
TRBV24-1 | ATSVAGEETQY
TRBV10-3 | AISPTFFTYEQY
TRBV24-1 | ATNRGRTDTQY
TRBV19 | GSTNTGELF
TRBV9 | ASSVREGADTQY
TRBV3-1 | ASSRIGTSSYNEQF
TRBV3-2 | ASSQIMEQY